The entry that follows covers one T cell receptor (beta chain) sequence. Its antigen target is currently unknown. Base qualities are missing; no much larger clone stands one base away. V gives up 4 bases and J gives up 2 bases, and the segment between their germline ends measures 13 bases. From its cysteine to its phenylalanine, the CDR3 spans 15 amino acids. The only DNA kept is the CDR3, 45 bases in frame from the first base. The CDR1 and CDR2 encoded by the germline V gene are SGDLS and YYNGEE. These data originate in a study of control samples from healthy donors and cancer patients (dated by TCRdb to the early 2020s). The protocol used for the library was the immunoSEQ multiplex PCR assay. Entries here come from immuneACCESS through TCRdb and include only in-frame sequences with V and J called. Some clones fail to appear in such tables; in the studies checked, an unresolved V gene covers under half of the shortfall, and the cause of the remainder is unknown. Here the sample has around 130,000 clones; about 95% occur a single time. The ten top clones hold 3.6% of the sample.

The TCR was taken from a man aged 25 to 45 in good health. The sequence links TRBV9 to TRBJ2-1, with the D gene uncertain. Sequencing used blood. The nucleotide sequence reads as follows: TGTGCCAGCAGCCCTCGAACAGCGCCCTACAATGAGCAGTTCTTC. This translates into CASSPRTAPYNEQFF.